The sequence of this T cell receptor (beta chain) was determined in a study of low-dose radiotherapy and immunotherapy resistance in tumors. The length of the CDR3 is 17 residues. Unmatched junction bases numbered 8, after V lost 0 bases and J lost 8 bases. Germline CDR1 LGHDT, CDR2 YNNKEL (reference sequence). This clonotype was seen at least ten times. Time point defined: after trial treatment. Treatment noted: LDRT plus nivolumab, ipilimumab, low-dose cyclophosphamide and aspirin (RACIN trial). Those eligible were patients bearing advanced solid tumors lacking tumor-infiltrating lymphocytes. Gene-specific TRAV and TRBV primers were used for first-strand cDNA, covering alpha and beta chains. The authors amplified TCRs for about 20 PCR cycles with a constant-region primer and a V-primer adapter. mRNA that had been isolated underwent amplification through in vitro transcription. From the reads, TCRdb called clonotypes with MiXCR, one entry per CDR3 protein. The data show approximately 100,000 distinct CDR3 sequences, with less than 25% seen just once and 4.1% held by the top ten.

The clonotype comes from a male donor with prostate cancer. The chain couples TRBV3-1 to TRBJ2-1; 12 nucleotides match TRBD1. Sample: PBMCs, taken after low-dose radiotherapy plus immunotherapy. The CDR3 DNA reads as TGTGCCAGCAGCCAAGAGTGGGGACAGGGGGCGTCGGATGAGCAGTTCTTC. Its protein product is CASSQEWGQGASDEQFF.